These T cell receptor beta chains were read from a single sample in a study of early T cells in non-severe SARS-CoV-2 infection. A single record per CDR3 protein comes from TCRdb applying MiXCR to the 5' RACE reads. The sample has 55,000 to 65,000 distinct CDR3 sequences; 9.5% to 15% are singletons. Sequencing was done on a sample of whole blood. The receptors stem from an adult who was a healthcare worker with PCR-confirmed SARS-CoV-2 infection or an uninfected control (not recorded which). The CDR3 runs from the conserved cysteine through the conserved F or W. A D gene is named only where the DNA matches it firmly. A clone size is listed for some rows: how often the clone was seen (once, few, many), or a class if it is expanded.

>TRBD2|TRBV3-1|TRBJ2-3|few
TGTGCCAGCAGCCAAGATAGCGGGGGTTCGGATACGCAGTATTTT
CASSQDSGGSDTQYF
>TRBD1|TRBV4-1|TRBJ1-6|many
TGCGCCAGCAGCCAAGAACAGGGGTCACCCCTCCACTTT
CASSQEQGSPLHF
>NA|TRBV2|TRBJ1-3|many
TGTGCCAGCAAACCGCAGACCAACACCATATATTTT
CASKPQTNTIYF
>TRBD1|TRBV2|TRBJ2-1|NA
TGTGCCAGCAGGACACAGGGGGCGGATGAGCAGTTCTTC
CASRTQGADEQFF
>NA|TRBV11-2|TRBJ2-1|many
TGTGCCAGCAGCTCAACTCGGGCTTACAATGAGCAGTTCTTC
CASSSTRAYNEQFF
>NA|TRBV18|TRBJ2-7|NA
TGTGCCAGCTCACCACAAGGGATTTACCCCTACGAGCAGTACTTC
CASSPQGIYPYEQYF
>TRBD2|TRBV7-9|TRBJ2-2|few
TGTGCCAGCAGCCCTGCCGGTAGCGGGTCGAACACCGGGGAGCTGTTTTTT
CASSPAGSGSNTGELFF
>NA|TRBV11-2|TRBJ1-1|NA
TGTGCCAGCAGCTTAGACTGGGACGCTGGGTCCCACTTT
CASSLDWDAGSHF
>TRBD2|TRBV6-5|TRBJ2-2|many
TGTGCCAGTTTAGCGGGGCTCACCGGGGAGCTGTTTTTT
CASLAGLTGELFF
>TRBD2|TRBV6-5|TRBJ2-7|NA
TGTGCCAGCAGTTACGGCGCTAGCGGGATCTACGAGCAGTACTTC
CASSYGASGIYEQYF
>TRBD2|TRBV20-1|TRBJ2-1|few
TGCAGTGCTATCCTAGCGGGATTCTACAATGAGCAGTTCTTC
CSAILAGFYNEQFF
>TRBD1|TRBV7-2|TRBJ1-5|few
TGTGCCAGCAGCTCCGGAACAGGGGCCTACGCGGAGCCCCAGCATTTT
CASSSGTGAYAEPQHF
>TRBD1|TRBV5-5|TRBJ1-6|many
TGTGCCAGCAGCTTGGGCACAGGGGAAAATTCACCCCTCCACTTT
CASSLGTGENSPLHF
>TRBD2|TRBV9|TRBJ2-5|NA
TGTGCCAGCAGCGCCCGCGGGGGTTTAGAGACCCAGTACTTC
CASSARGGLETQYF
>NA|TRBV7-8|TRBJ1-2|few
TGTGCCAGCAGCTCGGAGAAAGTGGGGGCGCGGGACTATGGCTACACCTTC
CASSSEKVGARDYGYTF
>NA|TRBV29-1|TRBJ2-5|NA
TGCAGCTCATCTTCAGGGGCTGGTGAGACCCAGTACTTC
CSSSSGAGETQYF
>TRBD2|TRBV28|TRBJ2-7|NA
TGTGCCAGCAGGGTAGCGGGACGTGGGTACGAGCAGTACTTC
CASRVAGRGYEQYF
>NA|TRBV11-2|TRBJ2-1|few
TGTGCCAGCAGCCGGTTCGACCTGAATGAGCAGTTCTTC
CASSRFDLNEQFF
>NA|TRBV18|TRBJ2-5|NA
TGTGCCAGCTCACCACTCCCAGGGATAGGCCAAGAGACCCAGTACTTC
CASSPLPGIGQETQYF
>TRBD2|TRBV28|TRBJ2-7|few
TGTGCCAGCAGTTCCCCGACGGGGGGACTCTCCTACGAGCAGTACTTC
CASSSPTGGLSYEQYF
>TRBD1|TRBV12-3/TRBV12-4|TRBJ1-5|many
TGTGCCAGCAGGGGACAGAATAGCAATCAGCCCCAGCATTTT
CASRGQNSNQPQHF
>TRBD1|TRBV6-5|TRBJ2-6|once
TGTGTCAGCAGTCACCTTGGACAGGGCCCTTACTCTGGGGCCAACGTCCTGACTTTC
CVSSHLGQGPYSGANVLTF
>NA|TRBV5-5|TRBJ2-1|many
TGTGCCAGCAGGTGGGACCTTCTAAAGGTAGCTGAGCAGTTCTTC
CASRWDLLKVAEQFF
>TRBD1|TRBV6-4|TRBJ2-1|many
TGTGCCAGCAGCAAGGACAGGGGGATATCTATGAGTGAGCAGTTCTTC
CASSKDRGISMSEQFF
>TRBD2|TRBV7-2|TRBJ2-1|few
TGTGCCAGCAGCTTTCAGCGGGGGGGTAACAATGAGCAGTTCTTC
CASSFQRGGNNEQFF
>TRBD1|TRBV20-1|TRBJ2-3|NA
TGCAGAGCTAAAAGACAGGGATCGGATACGCAGTATTTT
CRAKRQGSDTQYF